The clone carrying this T cell receptor (beta chain) was seen ten or more times. This CDR3 comprises 20 residues. Unmatched junction bases numbered 19, after V lost 3 bases and J lost 0 bases. Germline-derived CDR1 and CDR2 are MDHEN and SYDVKM. These data belong to a study of T cells in Graves' hyperthyroidism and ophthalmopathy. Study-level information: At the time of initial diagnosis and before any treatment, peripheral blood was collected.

From RNA transcripts, TCR beta CDR3 regions were amplified. Primed by the HTBI set, a first-round RT-PCR was run on the TCR CDR3. Each CDR3 protein gets one entry after TCRdb re-called the multiplex PCR reads with MiXCR. The profile shows about 720,000 distinct CDR3 sequences, over 15% of them singletons. The diagnostic basis comprised clinical symptoms, serum thyroxine and TRAb, thyroid ultrasound and orbital computed tomography. Each 10 ml fresh peripheral blood draw supplied the PBMCs. The sequenced sample consisted of blood. The TCR comes from a man between 18 and 35 years old with Graves' hyperthyroidism. The chain has TRBV28 and TRBJ1-2, with 7 positions matching TRBD1. The CDR3 sequence: CASSLGEGLTGPSANYGYTF. The CDR3 nucleotides are TGTGCCAGCAGTTTGGGGGAAGGCTTGACAGGGCCCTCCGCTAACTATGGCTACACCTTC.